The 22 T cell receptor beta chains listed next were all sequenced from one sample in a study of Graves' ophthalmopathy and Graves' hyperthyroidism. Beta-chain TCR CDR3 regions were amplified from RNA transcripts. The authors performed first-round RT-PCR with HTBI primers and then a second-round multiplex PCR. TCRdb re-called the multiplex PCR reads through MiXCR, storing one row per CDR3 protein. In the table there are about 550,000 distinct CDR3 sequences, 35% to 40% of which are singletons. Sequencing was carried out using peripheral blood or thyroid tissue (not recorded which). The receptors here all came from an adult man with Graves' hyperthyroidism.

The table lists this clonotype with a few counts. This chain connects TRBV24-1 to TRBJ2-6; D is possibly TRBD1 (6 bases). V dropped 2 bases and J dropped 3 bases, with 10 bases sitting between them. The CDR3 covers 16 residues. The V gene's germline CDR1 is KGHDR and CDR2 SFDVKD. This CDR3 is CATSDSGAGGANVLTF. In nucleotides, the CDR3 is TGTGCCACCAGTGATTCAGGGGCGGGTGGGGCCAACGTCCTGACTTTC.

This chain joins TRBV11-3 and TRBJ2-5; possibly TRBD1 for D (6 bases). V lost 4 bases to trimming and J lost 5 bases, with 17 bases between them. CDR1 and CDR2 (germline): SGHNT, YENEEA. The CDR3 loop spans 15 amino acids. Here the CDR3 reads CASSYAGAPEETQYF. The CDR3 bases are TGTGCCAGCAGCTATGCAGGGGCCCCCGAGGAGACCCAGTACTTC.

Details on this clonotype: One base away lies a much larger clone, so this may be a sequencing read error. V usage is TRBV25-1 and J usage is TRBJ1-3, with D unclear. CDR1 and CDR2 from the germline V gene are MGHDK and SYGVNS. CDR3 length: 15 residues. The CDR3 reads CASSYVPLGGNTTYF. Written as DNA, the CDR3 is TGTGCCAGCAGTTACGTACCCCTGGGAGGAAACACCACATATTTT.

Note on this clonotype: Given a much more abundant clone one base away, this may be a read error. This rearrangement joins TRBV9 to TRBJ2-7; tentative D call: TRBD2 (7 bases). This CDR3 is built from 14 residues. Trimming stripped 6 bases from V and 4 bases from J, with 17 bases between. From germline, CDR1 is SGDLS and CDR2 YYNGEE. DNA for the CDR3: TGTGCCAGCAAGGGCGGGGGCGAGACGTACGAGCAGTACTTC. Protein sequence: CASKGGGETYEQYF.

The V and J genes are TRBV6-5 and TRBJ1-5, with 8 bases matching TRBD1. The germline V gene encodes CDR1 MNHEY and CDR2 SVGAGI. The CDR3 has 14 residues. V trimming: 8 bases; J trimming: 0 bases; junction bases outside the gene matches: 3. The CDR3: CASQGAYSNQPQHF. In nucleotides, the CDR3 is TGTGCCAGCCAGGGGGCATATAGCAATCAGCCCCAGCATTTT.

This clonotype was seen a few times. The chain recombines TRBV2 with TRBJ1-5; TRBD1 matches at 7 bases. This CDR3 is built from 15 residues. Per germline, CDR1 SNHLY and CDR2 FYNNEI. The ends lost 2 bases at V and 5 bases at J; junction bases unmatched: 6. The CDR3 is CASSEYRQGDQPQHF. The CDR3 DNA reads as TGTGCCAGCAGTGAATATCGACAGGGAGATCAGCCCCAGCATTTT.

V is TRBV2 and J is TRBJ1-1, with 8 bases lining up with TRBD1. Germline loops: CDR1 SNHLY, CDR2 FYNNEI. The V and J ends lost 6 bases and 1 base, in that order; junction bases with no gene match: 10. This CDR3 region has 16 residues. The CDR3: CASRATGGGWNTEAFF. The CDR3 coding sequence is TGTGCCAGCAGAGCAACAGGGGGAGGTTGGAACACTGAAGCTTTCTTT.

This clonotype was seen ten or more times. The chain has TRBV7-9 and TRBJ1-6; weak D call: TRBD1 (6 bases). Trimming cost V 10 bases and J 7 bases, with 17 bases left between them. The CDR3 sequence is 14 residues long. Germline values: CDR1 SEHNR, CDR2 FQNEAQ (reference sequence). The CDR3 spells CATPRQDGNSPLHF. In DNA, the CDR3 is TGTGCCACCCCCCGACAGGATGGGAATTCACCCCTCCACTTT.

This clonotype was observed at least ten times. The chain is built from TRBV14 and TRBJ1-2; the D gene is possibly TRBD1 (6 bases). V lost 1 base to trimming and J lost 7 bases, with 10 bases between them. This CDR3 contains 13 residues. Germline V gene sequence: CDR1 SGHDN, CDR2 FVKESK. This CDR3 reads CASSQARGGGYTF. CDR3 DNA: TGTGCCAGCAGCCAAGCCAGGGGTGGTGGCTACACCTTC.

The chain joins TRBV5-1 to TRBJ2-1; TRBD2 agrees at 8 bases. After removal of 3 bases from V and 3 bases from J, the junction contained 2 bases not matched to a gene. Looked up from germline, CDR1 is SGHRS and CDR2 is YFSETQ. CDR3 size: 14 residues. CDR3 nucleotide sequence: TGCGCCAGCAGCTGGGGGACTAGCTACAATGAGCAGTTCTTC. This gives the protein CASSWGTSYNEQFF. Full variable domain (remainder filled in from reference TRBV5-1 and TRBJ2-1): KAGVTQTPRYLIKTRGQQVTLSCSPISGHRSVSWYQQTPGQGLQFLFEYFSETQRNKGNFPGRFSGRQFSNSRSEMNVSTLELGDSALYLCASSWGTSYNEQFFGPGTRLTVL.

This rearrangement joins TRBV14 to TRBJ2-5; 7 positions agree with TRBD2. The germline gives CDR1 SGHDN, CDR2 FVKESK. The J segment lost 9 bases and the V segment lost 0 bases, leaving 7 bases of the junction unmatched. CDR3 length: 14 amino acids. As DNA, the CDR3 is TGTGCCAGCAGCCAAGATATCGGACTAGTAGCCCAGTACTTC. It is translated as CASSQDIGLVAQYF.

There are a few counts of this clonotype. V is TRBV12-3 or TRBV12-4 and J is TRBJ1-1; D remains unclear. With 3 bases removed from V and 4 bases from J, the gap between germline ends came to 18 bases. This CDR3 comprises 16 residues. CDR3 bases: TGTGCCAGCAGTTTCTCGTCGGGTATGACGGCCACTGAAGCTTTCTTT. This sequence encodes CASSFSSGMTATEAFF.

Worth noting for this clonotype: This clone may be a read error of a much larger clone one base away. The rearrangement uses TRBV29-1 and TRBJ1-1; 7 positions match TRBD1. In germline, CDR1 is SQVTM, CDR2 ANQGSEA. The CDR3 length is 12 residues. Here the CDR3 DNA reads TGCGGCGTTCGCAGGGGGTTTACTGAAGCTTTCTTT. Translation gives CGVRRGFTEAFF.

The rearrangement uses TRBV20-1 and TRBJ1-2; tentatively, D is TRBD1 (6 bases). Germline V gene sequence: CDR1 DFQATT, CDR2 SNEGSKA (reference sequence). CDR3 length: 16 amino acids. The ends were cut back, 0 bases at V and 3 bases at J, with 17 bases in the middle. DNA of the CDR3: TGCAGTGCTAGAGATCGGGTACAGGGCTCTGACTATGGCTACACCTTC. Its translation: CSARDRVQGSDYGYTF.

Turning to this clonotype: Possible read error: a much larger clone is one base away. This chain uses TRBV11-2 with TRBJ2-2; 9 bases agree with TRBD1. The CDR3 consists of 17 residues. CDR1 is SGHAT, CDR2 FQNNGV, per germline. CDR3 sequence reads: CASSSRDRASNTGELVF. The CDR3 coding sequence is TGTGCCAGCAGCTCCCGGGACAGGGCCTCGAACACCGGGGAGCTGGTTTTT.

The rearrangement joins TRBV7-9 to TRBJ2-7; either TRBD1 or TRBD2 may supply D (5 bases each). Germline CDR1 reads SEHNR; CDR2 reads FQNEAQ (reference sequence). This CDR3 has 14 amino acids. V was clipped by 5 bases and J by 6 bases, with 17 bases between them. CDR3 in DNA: TGTGCCAGCAGCGCGGGCGGCGGAAGGGGCGAGCAGTACTTC. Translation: CASSAGGGRGEQYF.

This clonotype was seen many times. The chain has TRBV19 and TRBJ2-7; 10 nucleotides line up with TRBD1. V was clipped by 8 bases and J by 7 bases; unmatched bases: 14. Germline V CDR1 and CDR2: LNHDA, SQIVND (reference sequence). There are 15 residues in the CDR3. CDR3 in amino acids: CASSANRDRGSEQYF. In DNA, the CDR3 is TGTGCCAGTTCGGCAAACCGGGACAGGGGAAGTGAGCAGTACTTC.

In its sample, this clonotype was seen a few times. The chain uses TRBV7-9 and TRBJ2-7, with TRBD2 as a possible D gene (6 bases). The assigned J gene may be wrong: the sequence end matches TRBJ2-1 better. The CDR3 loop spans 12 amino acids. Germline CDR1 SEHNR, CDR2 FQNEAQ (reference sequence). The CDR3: CASSLGEDEQFF. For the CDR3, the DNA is TGTGCCAGCAGCTTAGGGGAGGATGAGCAGTTCTTC.

In nucleotides, the CDR3 is TGCAGTGCTAGAGATCTGTTGGGACTAGCGGGGCAGAACACTGAAGCTTTCTTT. Translating gives CSARDLLGLAGQNTEAFF. The gene calls are TRBV20-1 and TRBJ1-1; the D gene is possibly TRBD1 (5 bases). V lost 0 bases, J lost 1 base, and 21 bases lay in between. Germline V gene sequence: CDR1 DFQATT, CDR2 SNEGSKA (reference sequence). This CDR3 is built from 18 residues.

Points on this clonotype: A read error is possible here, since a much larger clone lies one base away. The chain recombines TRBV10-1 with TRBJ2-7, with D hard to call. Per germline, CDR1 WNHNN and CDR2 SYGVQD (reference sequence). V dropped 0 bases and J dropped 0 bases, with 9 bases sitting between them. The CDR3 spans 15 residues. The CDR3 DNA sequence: TGCGCCAGCAGTGAGTCGGGCTTGACCTCCTACGAGCAGTACTTC. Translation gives CASSESGLTSYEQYF.

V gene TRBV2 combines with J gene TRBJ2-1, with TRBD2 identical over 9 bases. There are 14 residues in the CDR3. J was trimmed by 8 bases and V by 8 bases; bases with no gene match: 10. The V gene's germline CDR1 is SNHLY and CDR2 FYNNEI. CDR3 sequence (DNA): TGTGCCAGCTGGATGTTAGCGGGGGAGGATGAGCAGTTCTTC. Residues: CASWMLAGEDEQFF.

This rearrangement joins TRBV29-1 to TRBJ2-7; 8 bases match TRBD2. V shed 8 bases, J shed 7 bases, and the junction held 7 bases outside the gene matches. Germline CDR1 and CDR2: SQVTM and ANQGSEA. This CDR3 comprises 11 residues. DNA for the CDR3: TGCAGCTCGCCGGGGGGGAATGAGCAGTACTTC. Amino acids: CSSPGGNEQYF.